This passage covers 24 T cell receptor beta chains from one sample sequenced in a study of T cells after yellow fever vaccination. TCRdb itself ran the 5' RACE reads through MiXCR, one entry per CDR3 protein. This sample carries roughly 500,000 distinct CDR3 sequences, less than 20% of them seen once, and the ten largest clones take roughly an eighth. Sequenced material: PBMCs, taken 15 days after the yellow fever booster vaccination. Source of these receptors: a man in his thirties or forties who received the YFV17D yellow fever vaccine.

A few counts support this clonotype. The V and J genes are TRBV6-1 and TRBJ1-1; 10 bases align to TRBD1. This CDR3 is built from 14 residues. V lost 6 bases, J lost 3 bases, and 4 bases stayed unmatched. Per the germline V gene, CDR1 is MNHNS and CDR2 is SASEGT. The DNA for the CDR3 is TGTGCCAGCAGCGACAGGGGGCCAGACACTGAAGCTTTCTTT. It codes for CASSDRGPDTEAFF.

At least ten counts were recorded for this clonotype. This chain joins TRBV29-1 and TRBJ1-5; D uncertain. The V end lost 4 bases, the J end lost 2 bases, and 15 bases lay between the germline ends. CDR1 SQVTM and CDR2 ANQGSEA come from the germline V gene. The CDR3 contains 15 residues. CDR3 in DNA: TGCAGCGTTGCGGGCGGGATTTTGGGCAATCAGCCCCAGCATTTT. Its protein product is CSVAGGILGNQPQHF.

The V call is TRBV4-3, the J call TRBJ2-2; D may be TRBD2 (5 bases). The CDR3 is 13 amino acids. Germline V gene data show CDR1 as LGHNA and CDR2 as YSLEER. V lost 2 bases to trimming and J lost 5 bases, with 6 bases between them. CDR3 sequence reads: CASSQRLTGELFF. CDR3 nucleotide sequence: TGCGCCAGCAGCCAAAGACTAACCGGGGAGCTGTTTTTT.

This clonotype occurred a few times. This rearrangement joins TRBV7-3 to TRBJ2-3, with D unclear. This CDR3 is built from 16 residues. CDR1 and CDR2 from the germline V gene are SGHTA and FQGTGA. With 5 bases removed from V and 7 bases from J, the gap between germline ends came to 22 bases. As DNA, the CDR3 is TGTGCCAGCAGCCCTCACAGCCCGGGCATAGGAAATACGCAGTATTTT. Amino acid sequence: CASSPHSPGIGNTQYF.

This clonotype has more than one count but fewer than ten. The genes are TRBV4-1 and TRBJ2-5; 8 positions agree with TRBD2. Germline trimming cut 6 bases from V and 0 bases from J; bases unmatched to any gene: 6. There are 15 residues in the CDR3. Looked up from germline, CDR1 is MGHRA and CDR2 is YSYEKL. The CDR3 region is CASSRIAGNQETQYF. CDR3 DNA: TGCGCCAGCAGTAGGATAGCGGGGAACCAAGAGACCCAGTACTTC.

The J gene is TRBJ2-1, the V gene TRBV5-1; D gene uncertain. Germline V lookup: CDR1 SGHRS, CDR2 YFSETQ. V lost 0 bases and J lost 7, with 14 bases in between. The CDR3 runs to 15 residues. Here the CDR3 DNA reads TGCGCCAGCAGCTTGGGGTCCGGGTTCTGGAATGAGCAGTTCTTC. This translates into CASSLGSGFWNEQFF. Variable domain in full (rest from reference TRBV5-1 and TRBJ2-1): KAGVTQTPRYLIKTRGQQVTLSCSPISGHRSVSWYQQTPGQGLQFLFEYFSETQRNKGNFPGRFSGRQFSNSRSEMNVSTLELGDSALYLCASSLGSGFWNEQFFGPGTRLTVL.

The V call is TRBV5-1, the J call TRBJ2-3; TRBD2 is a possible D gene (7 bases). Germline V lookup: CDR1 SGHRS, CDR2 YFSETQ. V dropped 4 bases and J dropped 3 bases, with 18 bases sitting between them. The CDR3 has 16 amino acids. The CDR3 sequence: CASSVGAGVETDTQYF. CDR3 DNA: TGCGCCAGCAGCGTGGGGGCGGGAGTCGAAACAGATACGCAGTATTTT.

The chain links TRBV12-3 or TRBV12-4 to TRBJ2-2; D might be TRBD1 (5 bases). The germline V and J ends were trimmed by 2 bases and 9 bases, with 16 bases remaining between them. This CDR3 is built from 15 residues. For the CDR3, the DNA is TGTGCCAGCAGTTTAAAGGGGATAGGAGTCCGGGAGCTGTTTTTT. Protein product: CASSLKGIGVRELFF.

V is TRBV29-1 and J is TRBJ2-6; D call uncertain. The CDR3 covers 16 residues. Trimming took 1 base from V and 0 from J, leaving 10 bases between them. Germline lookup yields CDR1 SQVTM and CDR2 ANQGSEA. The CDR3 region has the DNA TGCAGCGTTGAAGCGTCGAAGGGCTCTGGGGCCAACGTCCTGACTTTC. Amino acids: CSVEASKGSGANVLTF.

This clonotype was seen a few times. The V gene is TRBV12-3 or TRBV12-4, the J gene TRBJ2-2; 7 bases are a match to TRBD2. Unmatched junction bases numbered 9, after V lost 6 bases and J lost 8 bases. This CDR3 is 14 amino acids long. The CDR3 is CASRQAGGSGELFF. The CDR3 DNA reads TGTGCCAGCAGGCAAGCCGGGGGGTCTGGGGAGCTGTTTTTT.

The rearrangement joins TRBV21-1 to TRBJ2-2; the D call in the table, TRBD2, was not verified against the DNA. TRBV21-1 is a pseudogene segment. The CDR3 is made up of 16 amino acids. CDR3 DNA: TGTGCCAGCAGCCCCAGACACGGGAGGTCTACCGGGGAGCTGTTTTTT. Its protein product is CASSPRHGRSTGELFF.

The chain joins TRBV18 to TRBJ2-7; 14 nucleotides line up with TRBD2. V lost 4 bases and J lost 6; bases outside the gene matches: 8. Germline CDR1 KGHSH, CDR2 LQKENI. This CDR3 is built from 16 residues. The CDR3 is CASSLRTSGRRSEQYF. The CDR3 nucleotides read TGTGCCAGCTCACTTCGGACTAGCGGGAGGCGGAGCGAGCAGTACTTC.

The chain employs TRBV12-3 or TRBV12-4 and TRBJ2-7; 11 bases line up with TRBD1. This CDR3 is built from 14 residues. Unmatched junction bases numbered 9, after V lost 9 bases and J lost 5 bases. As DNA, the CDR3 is TGTGCCAGTCGTTTGGGACAGGGGGTTGACGAGCAGTACTTC. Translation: CASRLGQGVDEQYF.

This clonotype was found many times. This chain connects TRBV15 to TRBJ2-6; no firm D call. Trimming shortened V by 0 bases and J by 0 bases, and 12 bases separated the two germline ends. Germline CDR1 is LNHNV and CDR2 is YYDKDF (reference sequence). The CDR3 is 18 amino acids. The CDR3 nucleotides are TGTGCCACCAGCAGAGATCAAGAAGGTAGCTCTGGGGCCAACGTCCTGACTTTC. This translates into CATSRDQEGSSGANVLTF.

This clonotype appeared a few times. The CDR3 here is CASSLHQDRVGGAFF. The DNA for the CDR3 is TGTGCCAGCAGCCTACACCAAGACAGGGTGGGAGGAGCTTTCTTT. This chain links TRBV12-3 or TRBV12-4 with TRBJ1-1; 7 nucleotides line up with TRBD1. The trim removed 6 bases at V and 10 bases at J, leaving 17 bases unmatched. The CDR3 contains 15 residues.

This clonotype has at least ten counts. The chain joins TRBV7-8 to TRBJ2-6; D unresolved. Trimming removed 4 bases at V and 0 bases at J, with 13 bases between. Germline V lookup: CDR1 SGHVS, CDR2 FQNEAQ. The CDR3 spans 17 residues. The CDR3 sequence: CASSYPPFSSGANVLTF. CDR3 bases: TGTGCCAGCAGCTACCCCCCGTTTAGCTCTGGGGCCAACGTCCTGACTTTC.

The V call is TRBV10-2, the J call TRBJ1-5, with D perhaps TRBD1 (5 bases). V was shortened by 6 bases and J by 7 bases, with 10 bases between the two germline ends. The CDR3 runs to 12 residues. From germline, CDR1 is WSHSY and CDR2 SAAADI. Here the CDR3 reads CASSDPGQPQHF. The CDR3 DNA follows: TGCGCCAGCAGCGACCCAGGGCAGCCCCAGCATTTT.

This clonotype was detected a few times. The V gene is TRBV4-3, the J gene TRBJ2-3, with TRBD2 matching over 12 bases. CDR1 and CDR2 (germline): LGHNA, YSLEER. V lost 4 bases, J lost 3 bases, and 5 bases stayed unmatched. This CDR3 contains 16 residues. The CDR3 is CASSRLTSGSTDTQYF. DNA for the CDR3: TGCGCCAGCAGCCGCCTGACTAGCGGGAGTACAGATACGCAGTATTTT.

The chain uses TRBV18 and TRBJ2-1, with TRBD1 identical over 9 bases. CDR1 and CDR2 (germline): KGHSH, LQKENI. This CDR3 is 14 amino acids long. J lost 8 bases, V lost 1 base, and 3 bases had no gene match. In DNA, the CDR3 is TGTGCCAGCTCACCACGGACAGGGGTGGATGAGCAGTTCTTC. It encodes CASSPRTGVDEQFF. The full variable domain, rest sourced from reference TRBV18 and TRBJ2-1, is NAGVMQNPRHLVRRRGQEARLRCSPMKGHSHVYWYRQLPEEGLKFMVYLQKENIIDESGMPKERFSAEFPKEGPSILRIQQVVRGDSAAYFCASSPRTGVDEQFFGPGTRLTVL.

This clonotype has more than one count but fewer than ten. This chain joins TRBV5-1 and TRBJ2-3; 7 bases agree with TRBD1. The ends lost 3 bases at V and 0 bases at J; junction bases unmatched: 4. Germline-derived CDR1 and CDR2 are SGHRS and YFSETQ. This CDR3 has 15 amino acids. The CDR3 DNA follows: TGCGCCAGCAGCTCGCCGGGACAGAGCACAGATACGCAGTATTTT. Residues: CASSSPGQSTDTQYF.

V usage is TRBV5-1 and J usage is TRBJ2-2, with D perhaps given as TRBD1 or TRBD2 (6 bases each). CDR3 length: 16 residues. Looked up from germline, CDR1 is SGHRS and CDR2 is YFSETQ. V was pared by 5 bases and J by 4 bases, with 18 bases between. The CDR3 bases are TGCGCCAGCAGGTCGGGGGCAGGGGCGTTCACCGGGGAGCTGTTTTTT. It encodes CASRSGAGAFTGELFF.

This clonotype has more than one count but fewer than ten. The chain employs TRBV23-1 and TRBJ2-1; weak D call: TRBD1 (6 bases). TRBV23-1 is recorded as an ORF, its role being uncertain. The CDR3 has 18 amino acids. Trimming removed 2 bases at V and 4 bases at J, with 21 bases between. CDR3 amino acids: CASSQIDRSSPFYNEQFF. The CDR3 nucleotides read TGCGCCAGCAGTCAAATTGACAGGTCTTCCCCCTTTTACAATGAGCAGTTCTTC.

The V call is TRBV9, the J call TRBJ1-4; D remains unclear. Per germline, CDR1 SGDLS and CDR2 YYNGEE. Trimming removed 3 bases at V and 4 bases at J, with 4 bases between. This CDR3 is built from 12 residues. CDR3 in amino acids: CASSAFNEKLFF. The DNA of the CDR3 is TGTGCCAGCAGCGCATTTAATGAAAAACTGTTTTTT. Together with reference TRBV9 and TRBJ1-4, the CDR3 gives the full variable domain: DSGVTQTPKHLITATGQRVTLRCSPRSGDLSVYWYQQSLDQGLQFLIQYYNGEERAKGNILERFSAQQFPDLHSELNLSSLELGDSALYFCASSAFNEKLFFGSGTQLSVL.

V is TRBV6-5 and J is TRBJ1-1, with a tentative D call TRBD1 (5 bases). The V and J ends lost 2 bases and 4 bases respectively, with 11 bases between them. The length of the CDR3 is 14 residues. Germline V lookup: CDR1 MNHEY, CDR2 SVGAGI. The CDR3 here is CASSYVRGSTEAFF. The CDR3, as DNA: TGTGCCAGCAGTTACGTTAGGGGTTCCACTGAAGCTTTCTTT.